Listed below are T cell receptor beta chains from one sample, sequenced in a study of regulatory T cells in long-lasting Graves disease. Each CDR3 protein is one row after TCRdb ran MiXCR on the multiplex PCR reads. The table shows a few hundred thousand distinct CDR3 sequences, with 20% to 25% occurring only once. The sample was peripheral blood mononuclear cells (PBMCs), taken when the disease was refractory, from a patient treated with antithyroid drugs. These receptors all come from a female donor with Graves disease. Each CDR3 is given with its conserved first and last residue. D genes are given only for firm matches. Rows may omit the clone size; those that give it use once, few, many or a size class.

clone size | D gene | CDR3 length | J gene | V gene | CDR3 DNA | CDR3 protein
. | TRBD2 | 17 | TRBJ2-7 | TRBV25-1 | TGTGCCAGCAGTGACCCGGGGACTAGCGGGAGGGCCTTTGAGCAGTACTTC | CASSDPGTSGRAFEQYF
. | . | 15 | TRBJ1-1 | TRBV4-1 | TGCGCCAGCAGCCTGGCAGGCGGGGTTAACACTGAAGCTTTCTTT | CASSLAGGVNTEAFF
. | TRBD1 | 16 | TRBJ1-3 | TRBV2 | TGTGCCAGCAAAATGGGGCGGACAGGGGTTGGAAACACCATATATTTT | CASKMGRTGVGNTIYF
many | . | 13 | TRBJ2-5 | TRBV29-1 | TGCAGCGTTGAACAGTCCCAAGAGGGGACCCAGTACTTC | CSVEQSQEGTQYF
. | . | 14 | TRBJ1-3 | TRBV6-1 | TGTGCCAGCAGTGAAGTGGGTGGTGGAAACACCATATATTTT | CASSEVGGGNTIYF
many | TRBD1 | 15 | TRBJ2-7 | TRBV12-3/TRBV12-4 | TGTGCCAGCAGGGATAACAGGGGTCCATGGTACGAGCAGTACTTC | CASRDNRGPWYEQYF
many | . | 11 | TRBJ2-5 | TRBV30 | TGTGCCTGGAGTGGTACTGAGACCCAGTACTTC | CAWSGTETQYF
many | . | 14 | TRBJ1-4 | TRBV28 | TGTGCCAGCAGTTTAGGTGGGGAAAGAGAAAAACTGTTTTTT | CASSLGGEREKLFF
many | TRBD1 | 13 | TRBJ1-2 | TRBV12-3/TRBV12-4 | TGTGCCAGCTGGGCAGGGGGCAACTATGGCTACACCTTC | CASWAGGNYGYTF
many | TRBD1 | 14 | TRBJ2-5 | TRBV28 | TGTGCCCTCGGCCGGAGACAGGGTCAAGAGACCCAGTACTTC | CALGRRQGQETQYF
many | . | 14 | TRBJ2-3 | TRBV27 | TGTGCCAGCAGTTTACGGGGGCGGTCAGATACGCAGTATTTT | CASSLRGRSDTQYF
. | TRBD1 | 15 | TRBJ1-1 | TRBV28 | TGTGCCAGCAGTTCCACGTCCCGGGACAGGGTTGTGGCTTTCTTT | CASSSTSRDRVVAFF
few | TRBD2 | 20 | TRBJ2-5 | TRBV20-1 | TGCAGTGTGACGACCCAGTCTAGCGGGAGGGTTGGGGTTGGGCAAGAGACCCAGTACTTC | CSVTTQSSGRVGVGQETQYF
. | . | 15 | TRBJ1-2 | TRBV7-9 | TGTGCCAGCAGACTACAGGGAGAGAGGGACTATGGCTACACCTTC | CASRLQGERDYGYTF
many | TRBD1 | 16 | TRBJ1-5 | TRBV15 | TGTGCCACCAGCAGCAGGGACAGGGCCACGAATCAGCCCCAGCATTTT | CATSSRDRATNQPQHF
. | TRBD2 | 17 | TRBJ2-5 | TRBV27 | TGTGCCAGCAGTTCCCACCAACTAGCGGGAGTAGGGGAGACCCAGTACTTC | CASSSHQLAGVGETQYF
many | . | 12 | TRBJ1-2 | TRBV11-2 | TGTGCCAGCAGCTTAGATCTCGGAGCCCAGTCCTTC | CASSLDLGAQSF
once | TRBD1 | 14 | TRBJ2-7 | TRBV28 | TGTGCCAGCAGTTGGGGCAGGGGGCAATACGAGCAGTACTTC | CASSWGRGQYEQYF
many | TRBD2 | 15 | TRBJ2-7 | TRBV6-1 | TGTGCCAGCAGACAACCGCGGGGGGCCAACTACGAGCAGTACTTC | CASRQPRGANYEQYF
. | TRBD2 | 15 | TRBJ2-3 | TRBV12-3/TRBV12-4 | TGTGCCAGCAGCCACCCGTTGCGGGGGATAGATACGCAGTATTTT | CASSHPLRGIDTQYF
few | TRBD1 | 13 | TRBJ2-2 | TRBV13 | TGTGCCGTCCACATCCAGGGGGCCGGGGAGCTGTTTTTT | CAVHIQGAGELFF
. | TRBD1 | 15 | TRBJ2-3 | TRBV6-2/TRBV6-3 | TGTGCCAGCAATAGGGACAGCGTCGTCACAGATACGCAGTATTTT | CASNRDSVVTDTQYF
few | . | 13 | TRBJ1-1 | TRBV5-1 | TGCGCCAGGGGGTGGGGCAAGAACACTGAAGCTTTCTTT | CARGWGKNTEAFF
many | . | 15 | TRBJ2-5 | TRBV6-2/TRBV6-3 | TGTGCCAGCAGTTATTCCGGACGCCACCAAGAGACCCAGTACTTC | CASSYSGRHQETQYF
many | TRBD1 | 15 | TRBJ1-6 | TRBV5-1 | TGCGCCAGCAGCTCAGTCGGGACAGATAATTCACCCCTCCACTTT | CASSSVGTDNSPLHF
. | TRBD1 | 13 | TRBJ2-3 | TRBV7-2 | TGTGCCAGCAGCTTAGATGGACAGGGTACGCAGTATTTT | CASSLDGQGTQYF
many | TRBD1 | 14 | TRBJ1-1 | TRBV6-1 | TGTGCCAGCACTCCGGGACAGCTGAACACTGAAGCTTTCTTT | CASTPGQLNTEAFF
. | . | 14 | TRBJ2-3 | TRBV19 | TGTGCCAGTATTGACCGCGGGACGACAGATACGCAGTATTTT | CASIDRGTTDTQYF
. | TRBD1 | 15 | TRBJ2-5 | TRBV7-9 | TGTGCCAGCGGCCCTCCCGGGACAGCAGGAGAGACCCAGTACTTC | CASGPPGTAGETQYF
. | . | 13 | TRBJ1-1 | TRBV25-1 | TGTGCCAGCAGTGTCAGCGAGAACACTGAAGCTTTCTTT | CASSVSENTEAFF
. | TRBD2 | 15 | TRBJ2-1 | TRBV12-3/TRBV12-4 | TGTGCCAGCAGCCGTTGGCGGGAGGCGGGGCATGAGCAGTTCTTC | CASSRWREAGHEQFF
. | . | 12 | TRBJ2-3 | TRBV6-1 | TGTGCCAGTACCAGGGGAGGAGATACGCAGTATTTT | CASTRGGDTQYF
few | TRBD2 | 15 | TRBJ2-7 | TRBV2 | TGTGCCAGCAGGTTACTAGCGGGAGTGTCCTACGAGCAGTACTTC | CASRLLAGVSYEQYF
many | . | 12 | TRBJ1-2 | TRBV29-1 | TGCAGCGTTGACCGGGGCGAATATGGCTACACCTTC | CSVDRGEYGYTF
few | . | 16 | TRBJ2-6 | TRBV27 | TGTGCCAGCAGTGCCGTAGGGAGCTCTGGGGCCAACGTCCTGACTTTC | CASSAVGSSGANVLTF
many | . | 11 | TRBJ1-5 | TRBV28 | TGTGCCAGCAGCAATGTTCAGCCCCAGCATTTT | CASSNVQPQHF
many | . | 14 | TRBJ1-5 | TRBV6-2/TRBV6-3 | TGTGCCAGCAGTTACGTGGATAGCCGGCAGCCCCAGCATTTT | CASSYVDSRQPQHF
many | . | 14 | TRBJ1-1 | TRBV2 | TGTGCCAGCCCCAGGCAGGGTATGAACACTGAAGCTTTCTTT | CASPRQGMNTEAFF
few | TRBD2 | 16 | TRBJ2-5 | TRBV4-3 | TGCGCCAGCAGCCAAGACCCCGTAGCGGGAGGCGAGACCCAGTACTTC | CASSQDPVAGGETQYF
few | . | 15 | TRBJ2-2 | TRBV28 | TGTGCCAGCAGGGGACAAGGCCTAAACACCGGGGAGCTGTTTTTT | CASRGQGLNTGELFF
. | . | 14 | TRBJ2-7 | TRBV20-1 | TGCAGTGCTAGGTCCCGGGACACCGGAATTGAGCAGTACTTC | CSARSRDTGIEQYF
many | . | 13 | TRBJ1-2 | TRBV20-1 | TGCAGTGCACCCCGCCCAGGGGACTATGGCTACACCTTC | CSAPRPGDYGYTF
. | . | 11 | TRBJ2-7 | TRBV20-1 | TGCAGTATCCTATCCTCCTACGAGCAGTACTTC | CSILSSYEQYF
many | . | 11 | TRBJ1-2 | TRBV29-1 | TGCAGCGTTGAATCAGGCTATGGCTACACCTTC | CSVESGYGYTF
many | . | 12 | TRBJ1-1 | TRBV2 | TGTGCCAGCAGTCCGGGGTCAATTGAAGCTTTCTTT | CASSPGSIEAFF
many | . | 13 | TRBJ2-2 | TRBV20-1 | TGCAGTGCTAGGGCAGGGTTCACCGGGGAGCTGTTTTTT | CSARAGFTGELFF
many | TRBD2 | 14 | TRBJ2-7 | TRBV11-2 | TGTGCCAGCAGCTTAGGCGGGGGGGCTGGCGAGCAGTACTTC | CASSLGGGAGEQYF
few | . | 15 | TRBJ2-7 | TRBV12-3/TRBV12-4 | TGTGCCGGTAGAGGGGGGGCCCCGAGCTCCTACGAGCAGTACTTC | CAGRGGAPSSYEQYF
once | TRBD1 | 15 | TRBJ2-5 | TRBV19 | TGTGCCAGTAGTTCTGGGGACAGGTTTTGGGAGACCCAGTACTTC | CASSSGDRFWETQYF
many | TRBD1 | 14 | TRBJ1-1 | TRBV7-8 | TGTGCCAGCAGCTTAGTCGACAGGGTGACTGAAGCTTTCTTT | CASSLVDRVTEAFF
. | . | 14 | TRBJ2-2 | TRBV29-1 | TGCAGCGTAGAAGCGGGACACAACACCGGGGAGCTGTTTTTT | CSVEAGHNTGELFF
many | . | 11 | TRBJ2-3 | TRBV18 | TGTGCCAGCTCACCAGGGGATACGCAGTATTTT | CASSPGDTQYF
. | . | 14 | TRBJ1-2 | TRBV2 | TGTGCCAGCAGTGCAATCGGGGGAATCTATGGCTACACCTTC | CASSAIGGIYGYTF
. | . | 13 | TRBJ2-7 | TRBV20-1 | TGCAGTGCTTCTGACATATCTCACTCCGAGCAGTACTTC | CSASDISHSEQYF
. | TRBD1 | 16 | TRBJ1-1 | TRBV6-2/TRBV6-3 | TGTGCCAGCTCCACCGGGACAGGGGTGAAAGACACTGAAGCTTTCTTT | CASSTGTGVKDTEAFF